This T cell receptor (beta chain) was sequenced in a study of cytomegalovirus exposure and HLA in healthy donors. Study outcomes and limitations: Researchers catalogued roughly 170 TCR beta chains as cytomegalovirus-associated.

With respect to this clone: Its target is not known.

This CDR3 region has 15 residues. Germline loops: CDR1 SEHNR, CDR2 FQNEAQ (reference sequence). Trimming took 0 bases from V and 4 from J; bases not matched to a gene: 5. The primer mix had 60 Vbeta and 13 Jbeta primers. Produced via immunoSEQ multiplex PCR; TCRdb's table is partial and in-frame only. The repertoire includes about 88,000 clones, 70% to 90% of them detected once, and about 2.3% sits in the top ten. This chain joins TRBV7-9 and TRBJ1-2; 7 bases match TRBD1. The specimen sequenced was PBMCs. This TCR derives from a man aged 18 to 35 in good health and CMV-seronegative. DNA for the CDR3: TGTGCCAGCAGCTTAGCGCCCGGGACAGTCTATGGCTACACCTTC. This gives the protein CASSLAPGTVYGYTF.